This TCR beta chain was captured by sequencing in a study of control samples from healthy donors and cancer patients (dated by TCRdb to the early 2020s). The method was the immunoSEQ multiplex PCR assay. As stored in TCRdb, this immuneACCESS dataset retains in-frame rearrangements with V and J assigned. A fraction of the clones does not appear; measured against another copy, unresolved V genes explain less than half of the discrepancy, and the remainder lacks a known reason. For this sample the table gives around 33,000 clones, of which around 83% were detected only once. The leading ten clones occupy 1.5% to 2% of the sample. Trimming takes 4 bases from V and 2 bases from J, and the germline ends sit 12 bases apart. Based on the germline V gene (reference sequence), the CDR1 and CDR2 sequences are SSHAT and FNYEAQ. The cysteine opens and the phenylalanine closes a CDR3 of 15 amino acids. The kept DNA is CDR3 alone, 45 bases in frame from the first base.

Comments on this clone: Its antigen specificity is not known. No base quality information exists; no much larger clone differs at one position.

The chain couples TRBV7-7 to TRBJ2-1; the D gene is perhaps TRBD2, on 6 matching bases. This receptor was identified in a woman between 35 and 50 years old with lung cancer. The sample comprised PBMCs. CDR3 region: CASSSGTGPYNEQFF. In nucleotides, the sequence is TGTGCCAGCAGCTCCGGGACTGGCCCCTACAATGAGCAGTTCTTC. Full variable domain (CDR3 extended with the reference TRBV7-7 and TRBJ2-1 proteins): GAGVSQSPRYKVTKRGQDVTLRCDPISSHATLYWYQQALGQGPEFLTYFNYEAQPDKSGLPSDRFSAERPEGSISTLTIQRTEQRDSAMYRCASSSGTGPYNEQFFGPGTRLTVL.